Detailed here is one TCR beta chain. In the authors' methods: How many nucleated cells were present was estimated from reference gene primer amplification. Libraries were prepared by immunoSEQ multiplex PCR; TCRdb keeps only in-frame clonotypes and omits some of them. Clone size and the V and J calls come from that table; the DNA yielded D and trimming. In the table there are some 270,000 clones, roughly nine tenths of which are singletons. Trimming took 4 bases from V and 5 from J, leaving 15 bases between them. This CDR3 contains 14 residues. Per germline, CDR1 SGHRS and CDR2 YFSETQ. The data are from a study of blood T cell repertoires in COVID-19. Study summary: There were acute and convalescent COVID-19 samples, and they came from the United States, Italy and Spain.

This rearrangement joins TRBV5-1 to TRBJ1-1, with D hard to call. Sequencing was carried out using peripheral blood. The receptor's source is a woman in her thirties or forties who had recovered from COVID-19. The CDR3 sequence is CASSPLGGWTEAFF. The CDR3 DNA reads as TGCGCCAGCAGCCCCCTGGGCGGGTGGACTGAAGCTTTCTTT.